This T cell receptor (beta chain) was sequenced for a study of control samples from healthy donors and cancer patients. Trimming shortened V by 4 bases and J by 3 bases, and 15 bases separated the two germline ends. CDR3 size: 16 residues. The germline V gene has CDR1 ENHRY and CDR2 SYGVKD. The method was immunoSEQ multiplex PCR; TCRdb's version includes in-frame clones alone and lacks a portion of them. The sample lists some 120,000 clones; around 90% were seen once. The TCR was taken from a man between 18 and 35 years old in good health. J is TRBJ2-2 and V is TRBV10-3, with D hard to call. Sample: blood. CDR3 loop: CAISGLDPVDTGELFF. CDR3 nucleotide sequence: TGTGCCATCAGTGGTCTGGACCCGGTGGACACCGGGGAGCTGTTTTTT.